This T cell receptor beta chain was recovered during a study of blood T cell repertoires in COVID-19. Study-wide context: There were acute and convalescent COVID-19 samples, and they came from the United States, Italy and Spain. From T cells, B-cell-depleted T cells, or PBMCs came the material, which was cDNA or gDNA.

This CDR3 region has 16 residues. J gave up 2 bases and V 0 bases, and 6 bases lay outside the gene matches. Germline CDR1 and CDR2: SGHDT and YYEEEE. Original handling: The authors estimated nucleated cell counts from reference gene primer amplification. Using immunoSEQ multiplex PCR, the repertoire was profiled, and TCRdb retains in-frame clones only, with some absent. V, J and clone size are those of that table, while D and trimming were read from the DNA. The sample shows roughly 160,000 clones, roughly four fifths of them seen only once. This clonotype was obtained from a man aged 65 to 85 with active or convalescent COVID-19. The V and J genes are TRBV5-6 and TRBJ1-2, with 8 bases identical to TRBD1. Sequenced: peripheral blood. The DNA for the CDR3 is TGTGCCAGCAGCTTGGTTGGGACAGGAACCAACTATGGCTACACCTTC. Protein: CASSLVGTGTNYGYTF.